Listed here are 28 T cell receptor beta chains from one sample, sequenced in a study of T cells in Graves' hyperthyroidism and ophthalmopathy. The investigators amplified TCR beta CDR3 regions from RNA transcripts. During a first-round RT-PCR of the TCR CDR3, the HTBI primer set was used. TCRdb reprocessed the multiplex PCR reads with MiXCR, giving one entry per CDR3 protein. Of about 260,000 distinct CDR3 sequences in the sample, around 17% were seen once. The material sequenced was blood. The receptors derive from a woman aged 18-29 years with Graves' ophthalmopathy.

This clonotype was counted only a few times. Germline and junction disagree at one end, which may indicate a read error. The chain joins TRBV19 to TRBJ2-2, with 9 nucleotides matching TRBD1. Germline V gene data show CDR1 as LNHDA and CDR2 as SQIVND (reference sequence). The CDR3 contains 14 residues. The CDR3 reads CASRGTGNAGELFF. As DNA, the CDR3 is TGTGCCAGTAGGGGGACAGGGAACGCCGGGGAGCTGTTTTTT.

This clonotype showed up many times. The chain has TRBV5-1 and TRBJ2-1; tentatively, D is TRBD2 (5 bases). This CDR3 spans 16 amino acids. Germline V gene lookup returns CDR1 SGHRS and CDR2 YFSETQ. V lost 4 bases, J lost 0 bases, and 14 bases lay in between. The CDR3 DNA reads TGCGCCAGCAGCCTCGAAGCGGCTCCCTCCTACAATGAGCAGTTCTTC. This encodes CASSLEAAPSYNEQFF.

The V gene is TRBV7-2, the J gene TRBJ1-6, with D perhaps TRBD1 (5 bases). Per the germline V gene, CDR1 is SGHTA and CDR2 is FQGNSA. This CDR3 has 15 residues. Trimming shortened V by 2 bases and J by 7 bases, and 12 bases separated the two germline ends. The CDR3 sequence: CASSLIAGLNSPLHF. The CDR3 coding sequence is TGTGCCAGCAGCTTAATCGCGGGGCTAAATTCACCCCTCCACTTT.

Concerning this clonotype itself: This could be a read error, since a much larger clone is one nucleotide away. The rearrangement links TRBV24-1 to TRBJ1-1; D not certain. The V and J ends lost 2 bases and 0 bases respectively, with 24 bases between them. Per the germline V gene, CDR1 is KGHDR and CDR2 is SFDVKD. The CDR3 totals 20 residues. The CDR3 is CATSDSHTMKRWRMNTEAFF. The CDR3, as DNA: TGTGCCACCAGTGATTCCCACACTATGAAGAGATGGCGAATGAACACTGAAGCTTTCTTT.

This clonotype was detected ten times or more. The rearrangement uses TRBV6-5 and TRBJ1-1; 7 bases are shared with TRBD1. CDR3 length equals 17 residues. Germline lookup yields CDR1 MNHEY and CDR2 SVGAGI. V was pared by 3 bases and J by 3 bases, with 13 bases of the junction left unmatched. This chain's CDR3 is CASSYRQGGIGDTEAFF. The CDR3 DNA reads TGTGCCAGCAGTTATCGACAGGGTGGTATTGGGGACACTGAAGCTTTCTTT.

This clonotype was seen a handful of times. The chain links TRBV28 to TRBJ2-1; TRBD2 might be the D (5 bases). CDR3 length: 17 residues. The V end lost 3 bases, the J end lost 5 bases, and 20 bases lay between the germline ends. Looked up from germline, CDR1 is MDHEN and CDR2 is SYDVKM. Written as DNA, the CDR3 is TGTGCCAGCAGTTTTCGGGGTGCAGCTACTTTCGACAATGAGCAGTTCTTC. This sequence encodes CASSFRGAATFDNEQFF.

This clonotype was detected many times. V and J are TRBV9 and TRBJ2-7; TRBD1 agrees at 7 bases. V lost 2 bases, J lost 1 base, and 9 bases stayed unmatched. Germline V gives CDR1 SGDLS, CDR2 YYNGEE. CDR3 length: 16 residues. The CDR3 spells CASSVRGTAASYEQYF. Written as DNA, the CDR3 is TGTGCCAGCAGCGTTAGAGGGACAGCAGCTTCCTACGAGCAGTACTTC.

This clonotype has ten or more counts. The J gene is TRBJ1-2, the V gene TRBV24-1; the D is unclear. V was pared by 6 bases and J by 0 bases, with 7 bases between. The CDR3 length is 13 residues. The germline CDR1 and CDR2 sequences are KGHDR and SFDVKD. The CDR3 DNA sequence: TGTGCCACCAGTATAGGTCCTAACTATGGCTACACCTTC. Residues: CATSIGPNYGYTF.

As concerns this clonotype: A read error may explain this, as a much larger clone is one base away. The rearrangement links TRBV7-3 to TRBJ2-2, with 10 bases matching TRBD2. This CDR3 region has 16 residues. Germline CDR1 reads SGHTA; CDR2 reads FQGTGA. CDR3 loop: CASSVLAGENTGELLF. The CDR3 DNA reads TGTGCCAGCAGCGTCCTAGCGGGAGAGAACACCGGGGAGCTGCTTTTT.

Ten or more counts support this clonotype. The genes are TRBV3-1 and TRBJ2-3; 7 bases line up with TRBD2. CDR3 length equals 18 residues. Germline assignment: CDR1 LGHDT and CDR2 YNNKEL (reference sequence). V gave up 2 bases and J gave up 6 bases; unmatched junction bases: 17. Here the CDR3 reads CASSQLLKLTSASDTQYF. The CDR3 coding sequence is TGTGCCAGCAGCCAACTCCTAAAACTAACTAGCGCGAGCGATACGCAGTATTTT.

This clonotype was recorded at least ten times. The junction differs from germline at one of its ends, possibly a read error. V usage is TRBV6-5 and J usage is TRBJ1-1, with 9 nucleotides matching TRBD1. CDR3 size: 15 residues. Germline V gives CDR1 MNHEY, CDR2 SVGAGI. The CDR3 DNA reads as TGTGCCAGCAGTTACTCGCCGACAGGGGGTAATAAAATAATCTTT. The encoded protein is CASSYSPTGGNKIIF.

Ten or more counts support this clonotype. The rearrangement joins TRBV12-3 or TRBV12-4 to TRBJ2-3, with 8 bases identical to TRBD1. The CDR3 consists of 15 residues. Losses at the gene ends were 1 base for V and 4 bases for J; bases not matched to a gene: 4. CDR3 in DNA: TGTGCCAGCAGTTTAGAACAGGGGGTCGCAGATACGCAGTATTTT. Its protein product is CASSLEQGVADTQYF.

This clonotype was found a few times. The chain carries TRBV19 and TRBJ1-1; tentative D call: TRBD1 (5 bases). The CDR3 is 15 amino acids. Germline-derived CDR1 and CDR2 are LNHDA and SQIVND (reference sequence). Trimming pared 6 bases from V and 8 bases from J, leaving 22 bases between. The CDR3: CASRLPSGGKLEAFF. In nucleotides, the CDR3 is TGTGCCAGTAGGCTCCCTTCCGGGGGTAAGCTAGAAGCTTTCTTT.

The chain is built from TRBV6-2 or TRBV6-3 and TRBJ2-4; 9 positions match TRBD2. With 6 bases clipped from V and 3 bases from J, the junction kept 18 bases outside the gene matches. Germline V gives CDR1 MNHEY, CDR2 SVGEGT. The CDR3 has 19 residues. For the CDR3, the DNA is TGTGCCAGCAGCCACGGGGGCGGGAGGGCCTCAGTGGGCAAAAACATTCAGTACTTC. It encodes CASSHGGGRASVGKNIQYF.

V gene TRBV19 combines with J gene TRBJ1-5; no reliable D call. V shed 3 bases and J shed 1 base, with 13 bases lying between them. Germline V gene sequence: CDR1 LNHDA, CDR2 SQIVND (reference sequence). The CDR3 has 16 amino acids. The CDR3 nucleotides are TGTGCCAGTAGTATGCCGGGAGTGAGAAGCAATCAGCCCCAGCATTTT. Its translation is CASSMPGVRSNQPQHF.

Concerning this clonotype itself: A much larger clone differs from this one at a single base, so this may be a read error. V usage is TRBV5-4 and J usage is TRBJ2-1; 10 positions match TRBD2. With the DNA end fitting TRBJ2-7 better, the J assignment may be wrong. The CDR3 totals 15 residues. Germline-derived CDR1 and CDR2 are SGHNT and YYREEE (reference sequence). The CDR3 loop is CASSPASGSYNEQYF. The CDR3 DNA reads TGTGCCAGCAGCCCCGCTAGCGGGAGTTACAATGAGCAGTACTTC.

This clonotype was counted at least ten times. The V and J genes are TRBV12-3 or TRBV12-4 and TRBJ1-5; TRBD1 matches 9 bases. V lost 5 bases to trimming and J lost 7 bases; unmatched junction nucleotides: 6. The CDR3 contains 14 residues. The CDR3 sequence is CASSLTTGGQPQHF. The CDR3 DNA is TGTGCCAGCAGTCTGACGACAGGGGGACAGCCCCAGCATTTT.

This clonotype was seen many times. This chain uses TRBV3-1 with TRBJ2-7; no clear D. The CDR3 length is 14 residues. V was shortened by 1 base and J by 3 bases, with 10 bases between the two germline ends. Germline V gene sequence: CDR1 LGHDT, CDR2 YNNKEL (reference sequence). The DNA of the CDR3 is TGTGCCAGCAGCCAAGGGTCCGAAGGCTACGAGCAGTACTTC. Translation: CASSQGSEGYEQYF.

This clonotype was detected ten times or more. The J gene is TRBJ2-2, the V gene TRBV27; 11 bases align to TRBD2. Germline V CDR1 and CDR2: MNHEY, SMNVEV (reference sequence). CDR3 length equals 16 residues. The V gene end was trimmed by 5 bases and the J gene end by 5 bases; junction bases not matched to a gene: 7. CDR3 sequence reads: CASSPIAGGGTGELFF. The CDR3 bases are TGTGCCAGCAGTCCCATAGCGGGAGGGGGAACCGGGGAGCTGTTTTTT.

This clonotype showed up many times. This chain connects TRBV28 to TRBJ2-2; D ambiguous. V was clipped by 1 base and J by 5 bases, with 8 bases between them. Per the germline V gene, CDR1 is MDHEN and CDR2 is SYDVKM. The CDR3 is 14 amino acids. CDR3 nucleotide sequence: TGTGCCAGCAGTTTATTTGGGCATACCGGGGAGCTGTTTTTT. Translating it yields CASSLFGHTGELFF.

This clonotype came up many times. CDR3 sequence (DNA): TGTGCCAGCAGCCCAGGACTTCCCAGGGATGGCTACACCTTC. This encodes CASSPGLPRDGYTF. The chain employs TRBV7-9 and TRBJ1-2; TRBD1 might be the D (5 bases). The V end lost 5 bases, the J end lost 6 bases, and 16 bases lay between the germline ends. Per germline, CDR1 SEHNR and CDR2 FQNEAQ (reference sequence). The CDR3 length is 14 residues.

At least ten counts were recorded for this clonotype. This rearrangement joins TRBV3-1 to TRBJ2-1; D not resolved. Germline V gene sequence: CDR1 LGHDT, CDR2 YNNKEL (reference sequence). The CDR3 contains 15 residues. The V end was cut by 3 bases, the J end by 3 bases, with 12 bases between. CDR3 DNA sequence: TGTGCCAGCAGCCAGGCTGCGACACGCTACAATGAGCAGTTCTTC. Protein product: CASSQAATRYNEQFF.

This clonotype was counted ten times or more. This sequence joins TRBV18 and TRBJ2-1; TRBD2 matches 9 bases. V lost 6 bases, J lost 3 bases, and 6 bases stayed unmatched. The CDR3 is 15 residues long. Looked up from germline, CDR1 is KGHSH and CDR2 is LQKENI. CDR3 in DNA: TGTGCCAGCTCTCCGATAGCGGGAGTCTACAATGAGCAGTTCTTC. It codes for CASSPIAGVYNEQFF. The whole variable domain, filled in from reference TRBV18 and TRBJ2-1, reads NAGVMQNPRHLVRRRGQEARLRCSPMKGHSHVYWYRQLPEEGLKFMVYLQKENIIDESGMPKERFSAEFPKEGPSILRIQQVVRGDSAAYFCASSPIAGVYNEQFFGPGTRLTVL.

With regard to this clonotype: The junction shows a germline mismatch at one end, possibly a read error. This rearrangement joins TRBV6-1 to TRBJ2-7; no definite D call. Germline CDR1 and CDR2: MNHNS and SASEGT. This CDR3 region has 12 residues. The CDR3 region has the DNA TGCACCAGCAGTGAAACACATTACGAGCAGTACTTC. This codes for CTSSETHYEQYF.

This clonotype was counted ten times or more. The V gene is TRBV3-1, the J gene TRBJ1-2, with D possibly being TRBD1 (6 bases). Germline loops: CDR1 LGHDT, CDR2 YNNKEL (reference sequence). Trimming pared 5 bases from V and 8 bases from J, leaving 15 bases between. The CDR3 sequence is 13 residues long. CDR3 DNA sequence: TGTGCCAGCAGCGTAGGGGGGAGTTCCGGCTACACCTTC. Its translation: CASSVGGSSGYTF.

This clonotype was counted ten times or more. The chain uses TRBV29-1 and TRBJ2-1; 13 nucleotides line up with TRBD2. The length of the CDR3 is 16 residues. With V trimmed by 6 bases and J by 7 bases, 12 bases remained unmatched. Germline V gene sequence: CDR1 SQVTM, CDR2 ANQGSEA. The CDR3 nucleotides read TGCAGCGTGGCAAGGACTAGCGGGGGACTGGGGAATGAGCAGTTCTTC. Translating gives CSVARTSGGLGNEQFF.

This clonotype showed up many times. The chain carries TRBV27 and TRBJ1-5; D might be TRBD1 (5 bases). V lost 2 bases and J lost 6, with 11 bases in between. This CDR3 contains 14 residues. CDR1 is MNHEY, CDR2 SMNVEV, per germline (reference sequence). DNA for the CDR3: TGTGCCAGCAGTTTAAGGCAGGGAACTCAGCCCCAGCATTTT. It yields the protein CASSLRQGTQPQHF.

The table lists this clonotype with many counts. A junction end diverges from the germline sequence, so it may reflect a read error. The genes are TRBV27 and TRBJ1-2; D uncertain. Germline CDR1 MNHEY, CDR2 SMNVEV (reference sequence). This CDR3 has 13 amino acids. CDR3 sequence reads: CASSLSPDHGYTF. CDR3 DNA sequence: TGTGCCAGCAGTCTATCGCCAGATCATGGCTACACCTTC.